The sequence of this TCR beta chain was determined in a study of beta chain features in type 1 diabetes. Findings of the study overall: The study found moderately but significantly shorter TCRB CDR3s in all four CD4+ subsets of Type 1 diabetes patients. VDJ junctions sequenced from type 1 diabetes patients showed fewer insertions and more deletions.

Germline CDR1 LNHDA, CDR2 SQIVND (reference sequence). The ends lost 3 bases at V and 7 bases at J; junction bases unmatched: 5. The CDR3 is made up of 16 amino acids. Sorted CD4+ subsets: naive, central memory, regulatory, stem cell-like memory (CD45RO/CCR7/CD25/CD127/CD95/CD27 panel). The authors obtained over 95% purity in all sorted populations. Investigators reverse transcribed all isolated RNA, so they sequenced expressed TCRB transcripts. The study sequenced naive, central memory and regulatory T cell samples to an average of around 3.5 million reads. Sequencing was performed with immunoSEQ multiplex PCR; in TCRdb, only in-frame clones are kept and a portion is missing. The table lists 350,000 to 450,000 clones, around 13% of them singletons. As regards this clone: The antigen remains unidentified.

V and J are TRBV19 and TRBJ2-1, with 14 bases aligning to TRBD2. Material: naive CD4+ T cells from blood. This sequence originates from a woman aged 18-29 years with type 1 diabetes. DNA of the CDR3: TGTGCCAGTAGTATCCAAGGACTAGCGGGAGGTAATGAGCAGTTCTTC. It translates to CASSIQGLAGGNEQFF. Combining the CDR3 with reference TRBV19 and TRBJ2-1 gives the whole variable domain DGGITQSPKYLFRKEGQNVTLSCEQNLNHDAMYWYRQDPGQGLRLIYYSQIVNDFQKGDIAEGYSVSREKKESFPLTVTSAQKNPTAFYLCASSIQGLAGGNEQFFGPGTRLTVL.